The TCR beta chain under discussion was sequenced for a study of long-term antiretroviral therapy in people with HIV. Findings of the study overall: Blood specimens, gathered between about 2004 and 2017, were possibly obtained under older ART regimens.

This clone has a handful of counts. Its antigen is as yet unknown. Investigators performed immunoSEQ version v3.0 at survey level. The repertoire was sequenced with immunoSEQ multiplex PCR; TCRdb's copy has only in-frame clones and lacks some. The sample carries over 35,000 clones, 80% to 85% recorded once. Looked up from germline, CDR1 is MNHEY and CDR2 is SVGAGI. This CDR3 region has 15 residues. V was pared by 6 bases and J by 0 bases, with 5 bases of the junction left unmatched. The TCR originated in a man aged 18 to 35 with HIV. This chain joins TRBV6-5 and TRBJ1-5; 7 bases line up with TRBD1. The sequencing used unsorted PBMCs, collected 1.5 years after starting antiretroviral therapy. The CDR3 bases are TGTGCCAGCAGCTTAAGACAGGGTAGCAATCAGCCCCAGCATTTT. It codes for CASSLRQGSNQPQHF.